This TCR beta chain emerged from a study of T cell responses to AZD1222 COVID-19 vaccine. Study-wide points: Seropositivity was recorded at baseline in only 6 or 7 AZD1222 recipients. Donors were largely white British and mainly female; clonal diversity was possibly underestimated. CD4 TCRs linked to vaccination spanned spike, dominating at 160-218 and 743-854. It was only after the peak T cell response that any repertoires were sampled.

Using immunoSEQ multiplex PCR, the repertoire was profiled, and TCRdb retains in-frame clones only, with some absent. Found here are some 150,000 clones, about nine tenths of them singletons; the top ten hold more than 3%. Note on this clone: Its antigen is unidentified.

The clonotype comes from an adult in good health. This specimen was peripheral blood, taken on day 0 of MenACWY control vaccination.

The DNA of the CDR3 is TGCGCCAGCAGCGCGATATCGAACTATGGCTACACCTTC. This codes for CASSAISNYGYTF. The rearrangement uses TRBV5-1 and TRBJ1-2, with D hard to call. The CDR3 length is 13 residues. Between the trimmed V and J ends, which lost 4 bases and 2 bases, there was a span of 9 bases. Germline CDR1 is SGHRS and CDR2 is YFSETQ.